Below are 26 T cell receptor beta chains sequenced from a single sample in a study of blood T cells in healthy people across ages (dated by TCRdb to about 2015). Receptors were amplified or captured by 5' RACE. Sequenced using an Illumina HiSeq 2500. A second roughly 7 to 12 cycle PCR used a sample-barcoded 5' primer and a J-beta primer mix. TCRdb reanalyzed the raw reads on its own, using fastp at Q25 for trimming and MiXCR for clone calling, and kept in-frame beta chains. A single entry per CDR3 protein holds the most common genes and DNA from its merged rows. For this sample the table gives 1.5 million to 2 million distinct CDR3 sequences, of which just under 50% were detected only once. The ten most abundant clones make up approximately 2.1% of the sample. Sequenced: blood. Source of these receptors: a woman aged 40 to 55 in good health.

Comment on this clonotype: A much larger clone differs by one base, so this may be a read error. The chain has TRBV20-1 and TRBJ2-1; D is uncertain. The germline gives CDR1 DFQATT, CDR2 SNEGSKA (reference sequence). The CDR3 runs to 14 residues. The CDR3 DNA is TGCAGTGCACATGACGAGAGCTCCTACAAGGAGCAGTTCTTC. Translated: CSAHDESSYKEQFF.

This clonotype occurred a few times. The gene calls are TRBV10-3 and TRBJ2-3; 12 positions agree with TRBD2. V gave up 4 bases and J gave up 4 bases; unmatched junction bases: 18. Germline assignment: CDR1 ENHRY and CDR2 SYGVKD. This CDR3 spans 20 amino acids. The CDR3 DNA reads TGTGCCATCAGTGGCCCCACTAGCGGGGGGCTACGTGTCGCCTCAGATACGCAGTATTTT. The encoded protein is CAISGPTSGGLRVASDTQYF.

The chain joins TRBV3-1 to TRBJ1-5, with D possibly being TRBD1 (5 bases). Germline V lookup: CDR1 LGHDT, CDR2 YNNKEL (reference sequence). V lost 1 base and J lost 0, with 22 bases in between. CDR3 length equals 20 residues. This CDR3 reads CASSQGGFEGTRSSNQPQHF. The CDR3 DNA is TGTGCCAGCAGCCAAGGAGGGTTTGAGGGGACGAGAAGTAGCAATCAGCCCCAGCATTTT. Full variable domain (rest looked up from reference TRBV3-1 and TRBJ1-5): DTAVSQTPKYLVTQMGNDKSIKCEQNLGHDTMYWYKQDSKKFLKIMFSYNNKELIINETVPNRFSPKSPDKAHLNLHINSLELGDSAVYFCASSQGGFEGTRSSNQPQHFGDGTRLSIL.

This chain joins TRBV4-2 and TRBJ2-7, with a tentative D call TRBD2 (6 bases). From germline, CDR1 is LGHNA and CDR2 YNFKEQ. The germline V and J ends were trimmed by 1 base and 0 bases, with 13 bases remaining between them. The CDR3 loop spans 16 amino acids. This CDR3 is CASSQGEAGGSYEQYF. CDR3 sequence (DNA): TGTGCCAGCAGCCAAGGGGAGGCCGGGGGCTCCTACGAGCAGTACTTC.

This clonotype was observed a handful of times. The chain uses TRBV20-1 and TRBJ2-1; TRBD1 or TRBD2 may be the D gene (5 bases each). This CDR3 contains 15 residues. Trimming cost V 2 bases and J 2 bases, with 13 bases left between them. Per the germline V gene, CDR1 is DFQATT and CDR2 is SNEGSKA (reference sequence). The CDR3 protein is CSARNSGRTYNEQFF. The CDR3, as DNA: TGCAGTGCTAGAAACTCGGGACGGACCTACAATGAGCAGTTCTTC.

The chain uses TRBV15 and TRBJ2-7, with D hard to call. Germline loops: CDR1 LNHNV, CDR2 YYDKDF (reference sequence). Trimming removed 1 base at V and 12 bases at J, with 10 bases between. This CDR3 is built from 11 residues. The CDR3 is CATSRGDSLYF. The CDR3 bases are TGTGCCACCAGCAGAGGTGATTCGCTGTACTTC.

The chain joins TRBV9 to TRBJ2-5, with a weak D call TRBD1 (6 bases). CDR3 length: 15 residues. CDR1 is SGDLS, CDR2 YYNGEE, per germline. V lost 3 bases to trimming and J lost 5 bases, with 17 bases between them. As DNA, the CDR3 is TGTGCCAGCAGCGAAAGACAGGCACATGGGGAGACCCAGTACTTC. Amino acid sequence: CASSERQAHGETQYF.

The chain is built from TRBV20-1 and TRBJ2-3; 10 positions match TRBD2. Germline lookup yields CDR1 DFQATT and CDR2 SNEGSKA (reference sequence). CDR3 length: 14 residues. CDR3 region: CRGSGGAGTDTQYF. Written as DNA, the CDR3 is TGCAGGGGGAGCGGGGGGGCCGGAACAGATACGCAGTATTTT.

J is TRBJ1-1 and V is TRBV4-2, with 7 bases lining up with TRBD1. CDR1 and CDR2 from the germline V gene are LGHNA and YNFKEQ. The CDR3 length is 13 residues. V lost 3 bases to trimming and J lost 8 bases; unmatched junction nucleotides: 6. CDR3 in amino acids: CASSQADREEAFF. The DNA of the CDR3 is TGTGCCAGCAGCCAGGCAGACAGGGAAGAAGCTTTCTTT.

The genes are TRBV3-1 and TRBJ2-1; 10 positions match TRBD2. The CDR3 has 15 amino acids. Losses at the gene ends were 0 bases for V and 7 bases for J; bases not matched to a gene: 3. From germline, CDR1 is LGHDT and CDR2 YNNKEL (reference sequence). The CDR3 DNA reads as TGTGCCAGCAGCCAAGATCTAGCGGGGGTGAATGAGCAGTTCTTC. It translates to CASSQDLAGVNEQFF.

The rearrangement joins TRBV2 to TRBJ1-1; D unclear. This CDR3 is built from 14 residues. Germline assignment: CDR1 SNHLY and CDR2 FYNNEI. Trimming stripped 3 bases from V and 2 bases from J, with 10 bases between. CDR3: CASSDLGTNTEAFF. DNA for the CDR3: TGTGCCAGCAGTGACTTGGGCACTAACACTGAAGCTTTCTTT.

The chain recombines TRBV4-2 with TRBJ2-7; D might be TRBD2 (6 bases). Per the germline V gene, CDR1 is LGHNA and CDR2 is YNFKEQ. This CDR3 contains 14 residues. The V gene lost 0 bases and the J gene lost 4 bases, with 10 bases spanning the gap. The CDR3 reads CASSQETGRYEQYF. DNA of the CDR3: TGTGCCAGCAGCCAAGAAACGGGGAGGTACGAGCAGTACTTC.

CDR3 DNA sequence: TGTGCCAGCAGCCGCACGACCCAGTACTTC. Translating it yields CASSRTTQYF. This chain links TRBV3-1 with TRBJ2-5; D unresolved. The CDR3 length is 10 residues. V was trimmed by 4 bases and J by 7 bases, leaving 4 bases between them. Germline loops: CDR1 LGHDT, CDR2 YNNKEL (reference sequence).

This CDR3 is CSAIRTALAKNIQYF. DNA of the CDR3: TGCAGTGCTATCAGGACAGCCCTAGCCAAAAACATTCAGTACTTC. J is TRBJ2-4 and V is TRBV20-1, with D possibly being TRBD1 (6 bases). The CDR3 contains 15 residues. CDR1 and CDR2 (germline): DFQATT, SNEGSKA (reference sequence). V shed 4 bases and J shed 0 bases, with 13 bases lying between them.

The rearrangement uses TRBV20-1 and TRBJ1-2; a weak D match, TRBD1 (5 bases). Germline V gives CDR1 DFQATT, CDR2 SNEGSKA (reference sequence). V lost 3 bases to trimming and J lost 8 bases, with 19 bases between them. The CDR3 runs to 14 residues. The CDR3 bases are TGCAGTGCTAGCTTACCAGGGAGGCCTGGCGGCTACACCTTC. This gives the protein CSASLPGRPGGYTF.

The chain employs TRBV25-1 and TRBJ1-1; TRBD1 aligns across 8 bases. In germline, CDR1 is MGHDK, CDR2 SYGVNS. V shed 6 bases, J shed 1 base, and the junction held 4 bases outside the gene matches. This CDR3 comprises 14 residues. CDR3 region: CASRLTGGNTEAFF. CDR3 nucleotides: TGTGCCAGCAGATTAACAGGGGGGAACACTGAAGCTTTCTTT.

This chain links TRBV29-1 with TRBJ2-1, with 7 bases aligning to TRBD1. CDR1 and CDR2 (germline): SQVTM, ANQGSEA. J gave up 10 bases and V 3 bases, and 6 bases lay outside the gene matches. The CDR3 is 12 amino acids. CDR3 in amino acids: CSVDDREREQFF. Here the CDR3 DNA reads TGCAGCGTTGATGACAGGGAGAGGGAGCAGTTCTTC.

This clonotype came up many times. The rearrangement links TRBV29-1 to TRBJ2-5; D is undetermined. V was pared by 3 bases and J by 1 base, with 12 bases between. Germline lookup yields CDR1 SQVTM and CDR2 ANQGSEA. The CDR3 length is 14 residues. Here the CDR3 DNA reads TGCAGCGTTGAGATCCAACCCACCCAAGAGACCCAGTACTTC. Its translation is CSVEIQPTQETQYF.

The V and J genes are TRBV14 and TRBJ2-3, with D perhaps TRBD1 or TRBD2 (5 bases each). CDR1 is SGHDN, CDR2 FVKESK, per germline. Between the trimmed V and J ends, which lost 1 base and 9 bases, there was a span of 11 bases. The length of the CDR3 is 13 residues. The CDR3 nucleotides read TGTGCCAGCAGCCAAGCCCTGAGGGACACGCAGTATTTT. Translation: CASSQALRDTQYF.

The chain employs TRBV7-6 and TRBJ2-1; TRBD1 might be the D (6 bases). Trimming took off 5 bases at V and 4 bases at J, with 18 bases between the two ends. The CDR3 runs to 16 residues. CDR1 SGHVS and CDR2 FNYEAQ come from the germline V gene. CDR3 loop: CASSPTQGLPYNEQFF. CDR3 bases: TGTGCCAGCAGCCCCACACAGGGTCTACCTTACAATGAGCAGTTCTTC.

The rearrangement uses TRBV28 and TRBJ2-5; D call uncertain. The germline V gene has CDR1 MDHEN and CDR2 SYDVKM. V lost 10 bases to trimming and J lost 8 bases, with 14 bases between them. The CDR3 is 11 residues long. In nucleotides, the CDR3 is TGTGCCACCCTCATGGGCCTTACCCAGTACTTC. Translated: CATLMGLTQYF. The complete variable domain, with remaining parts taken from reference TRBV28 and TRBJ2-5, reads DVKVTQSSRYLVKRTGEKVFLECVQDMDHENMFWYRQDPGLGLRLIYFSYDVKMKEKGDIPEGYSVSREKKERFSLILESASTNQTSMYLCATLMGLTQYFGPGTRLLVL.

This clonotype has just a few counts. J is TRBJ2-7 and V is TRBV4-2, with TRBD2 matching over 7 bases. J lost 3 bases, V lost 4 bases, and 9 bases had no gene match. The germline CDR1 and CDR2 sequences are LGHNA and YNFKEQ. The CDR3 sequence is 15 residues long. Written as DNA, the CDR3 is TGTGCCAGCAGCCCCGACGAGCGGGACCACTACGAGCAGTACTTC. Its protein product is CASSPDERDHYEQYF.

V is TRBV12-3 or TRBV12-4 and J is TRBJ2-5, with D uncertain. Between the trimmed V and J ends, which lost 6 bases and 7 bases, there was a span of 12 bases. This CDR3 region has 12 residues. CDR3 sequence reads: CASSPTPGTQYF. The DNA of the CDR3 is TGTGCCAGCAGCCCCACTCCGGGGACCCAGTACTTC.

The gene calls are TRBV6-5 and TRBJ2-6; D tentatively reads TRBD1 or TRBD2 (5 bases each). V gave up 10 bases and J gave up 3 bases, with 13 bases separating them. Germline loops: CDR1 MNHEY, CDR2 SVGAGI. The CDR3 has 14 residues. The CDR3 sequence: CATYRDGGANVLTF. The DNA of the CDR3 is TGTGCCACCTATCGGGACGGTGGGGCCAACGTCCTGACTTTC.

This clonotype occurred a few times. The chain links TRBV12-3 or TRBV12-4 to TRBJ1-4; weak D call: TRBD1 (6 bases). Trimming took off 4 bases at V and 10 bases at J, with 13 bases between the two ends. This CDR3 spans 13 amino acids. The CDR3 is CASSSGQAGKLFF. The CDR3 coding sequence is TGTGCCAGCAGTTCGGGACAAGCTGGAAAACTGTTTTTT.

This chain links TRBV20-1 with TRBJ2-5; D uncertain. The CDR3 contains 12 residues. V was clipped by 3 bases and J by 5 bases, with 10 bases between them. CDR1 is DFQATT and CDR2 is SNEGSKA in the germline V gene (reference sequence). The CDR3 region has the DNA TGCAGTGCTAGCATGCAGGTGGAGACCCAGTACTTC. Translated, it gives CSASMQVETQYF.